This T cell receptor (beta chain) was found in a study of cytomegalovirus exposure and HLA in healthy donors. The table lists this clone with a count of one. What it recognizes is unknown. CDR1 is SGHVS, CDR2 FQNEAQ, per germline. The CDR3 is 16 amino acids. V dropped 0 bases and J dropped 2 bases, with 14 bases sitting between them. Study results and caveats: The authors listed 150 or so TCR beta chains as cytomegalovirus-associated. Rarity marked most TCR sequences, yet some public TCRs occurred in many donors. Reports indicated that the classifier achieved high specificity and sensitivity in diagnosing cytomegalovirus status.

Method: immunoSEQ multiplex PCR; TCRdb's copy keeps in-frame clones and lacks some. Of about 160,000 clones in the sample, roughly 96% were seen once. Sequences were obtained from PBMCs. The TCR sequence derives from a woman between 18 and 29 years old in good health and CMV-seronegative. The chain employs TRBV7-8 and TRBJ2-7; maybe TRBD1 (6 bases). The CDR3 DNA sequence: TGTGCCAGCAGCTTAGCTGGGGGCAGATCTACCTACGAGCAGTACTTC. Residues: CASSLAGGRSTYEQYF.